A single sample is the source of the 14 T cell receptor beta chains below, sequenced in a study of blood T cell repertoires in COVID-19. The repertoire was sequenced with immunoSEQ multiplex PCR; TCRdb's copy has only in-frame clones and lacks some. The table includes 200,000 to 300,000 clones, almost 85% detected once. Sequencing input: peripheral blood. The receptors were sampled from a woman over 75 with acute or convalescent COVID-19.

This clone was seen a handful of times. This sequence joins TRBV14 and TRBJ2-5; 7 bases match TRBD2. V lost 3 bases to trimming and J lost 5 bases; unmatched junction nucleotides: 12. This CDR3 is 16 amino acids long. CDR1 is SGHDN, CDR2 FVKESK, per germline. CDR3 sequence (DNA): TGTGCCAGCAGCCAGGGGGGGTCGGTAACTTTTGAGACCCAGTACTTC. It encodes CASSQGGSVTFETQYF.

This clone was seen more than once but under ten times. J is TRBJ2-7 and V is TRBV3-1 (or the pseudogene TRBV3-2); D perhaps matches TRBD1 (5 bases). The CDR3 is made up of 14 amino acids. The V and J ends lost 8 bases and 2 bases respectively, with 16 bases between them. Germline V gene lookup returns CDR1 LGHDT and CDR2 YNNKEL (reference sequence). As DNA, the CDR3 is TGTGCCAGCCCAGGGCCCACACAGCCCTACGAGCAGTACTTC. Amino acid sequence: CASPGPTQPYEQYF.

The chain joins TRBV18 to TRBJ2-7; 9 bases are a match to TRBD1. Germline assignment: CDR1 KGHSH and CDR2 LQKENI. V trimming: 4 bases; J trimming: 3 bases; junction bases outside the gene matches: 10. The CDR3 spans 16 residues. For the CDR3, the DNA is TGTGCCAGCTCACGGAGACCGGGACAGGGTTACTACGAGCAGTACTTC. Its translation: CASSRRPGQGYYEQYF.

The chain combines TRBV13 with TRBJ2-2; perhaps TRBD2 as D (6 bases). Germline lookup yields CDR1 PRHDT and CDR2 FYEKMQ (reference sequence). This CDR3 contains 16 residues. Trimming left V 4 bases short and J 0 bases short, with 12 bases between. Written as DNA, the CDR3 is TGTGCCAGCAGCTCGTGGGGACTCGCGAACACCGGGGAGCTGTTTTTT. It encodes CASSSWGLANTGELFF.

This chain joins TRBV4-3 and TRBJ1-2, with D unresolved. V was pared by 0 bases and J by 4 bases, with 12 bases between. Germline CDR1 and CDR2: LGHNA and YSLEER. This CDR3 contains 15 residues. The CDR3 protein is CASSQDHRGPYGYTF. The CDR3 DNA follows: TGCGCCAGCAGCCAAGATCATCGGGGTCCCTATGGCTACACCTTC.

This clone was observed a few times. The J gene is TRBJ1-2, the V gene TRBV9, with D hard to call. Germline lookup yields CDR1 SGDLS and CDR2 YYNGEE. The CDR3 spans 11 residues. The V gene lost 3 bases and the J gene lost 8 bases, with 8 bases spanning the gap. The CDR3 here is CASSGLGGYTF. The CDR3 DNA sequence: TGTGCCAGCAGCGGCCTCGGGGGCTACACCTTC.

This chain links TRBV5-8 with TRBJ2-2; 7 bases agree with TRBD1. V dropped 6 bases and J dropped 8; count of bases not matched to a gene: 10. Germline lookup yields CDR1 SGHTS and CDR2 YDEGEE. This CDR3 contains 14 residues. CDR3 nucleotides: TGTGCCAGCATCACCACAGGGGCGGCGGGGGAGCTGTTTTTT. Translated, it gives CASITTGAAGELFF.

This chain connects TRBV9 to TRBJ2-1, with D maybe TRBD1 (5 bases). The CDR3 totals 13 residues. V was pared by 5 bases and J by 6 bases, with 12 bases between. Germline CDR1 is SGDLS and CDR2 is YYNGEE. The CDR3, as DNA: TGTGCCAGCAGTGCCAGGGCTCTCAATGAGCAGTTCTTC. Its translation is CASSARALNEQFF.

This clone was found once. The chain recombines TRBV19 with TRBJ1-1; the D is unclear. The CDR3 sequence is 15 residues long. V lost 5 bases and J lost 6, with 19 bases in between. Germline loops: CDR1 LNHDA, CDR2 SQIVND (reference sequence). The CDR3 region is CASSEGLLIGSEAFF. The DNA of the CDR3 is TGTGCCAGTAGTGAGGGCCTTCTCATCGGATCTGAAGCTTTCTTT.

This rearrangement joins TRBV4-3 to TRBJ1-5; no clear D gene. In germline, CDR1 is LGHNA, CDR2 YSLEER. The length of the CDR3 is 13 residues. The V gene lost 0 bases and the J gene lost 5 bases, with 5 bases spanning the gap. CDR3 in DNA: TGCGCCAGCAGCCAAGAAAGCTATCAGCCCCAGCATTTT. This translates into CASSQESYQPQHF.

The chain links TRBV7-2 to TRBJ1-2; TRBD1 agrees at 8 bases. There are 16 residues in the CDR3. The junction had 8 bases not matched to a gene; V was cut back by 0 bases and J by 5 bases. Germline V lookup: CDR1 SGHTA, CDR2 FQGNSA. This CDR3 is CASSLAAGGRGYGYTF. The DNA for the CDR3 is TGTGCCAGCAGCTTAGCAGCAGGGGGCCGGGGGTATGGCTACACCTTC.

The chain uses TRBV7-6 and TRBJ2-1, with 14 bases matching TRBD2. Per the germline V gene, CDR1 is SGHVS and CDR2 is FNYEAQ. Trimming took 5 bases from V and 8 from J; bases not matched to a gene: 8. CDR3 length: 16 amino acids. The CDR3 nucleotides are TGTGCCAGCAGCCGACTAGCGGGAGGGAACAACTATGAGCAGTTCTTC. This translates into CASSRLAGGNNYEQFF.

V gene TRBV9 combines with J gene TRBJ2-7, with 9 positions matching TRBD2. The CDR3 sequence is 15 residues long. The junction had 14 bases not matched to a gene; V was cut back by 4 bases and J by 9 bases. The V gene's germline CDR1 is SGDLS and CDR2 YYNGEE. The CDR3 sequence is CASSTGTSFTSRQYF. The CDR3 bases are TGTGCCAGCAGCACCGGGACTAGCTTTACCTCGAGGCAGTACTTC.

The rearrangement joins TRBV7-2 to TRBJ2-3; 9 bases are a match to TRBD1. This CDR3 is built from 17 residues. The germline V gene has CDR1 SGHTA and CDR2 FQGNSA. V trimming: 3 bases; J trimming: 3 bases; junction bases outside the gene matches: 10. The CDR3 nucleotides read TGTGCCAGCAGCTTTAAGGCCGGGACAGGGAGGACAGATACGCAGTATTTT. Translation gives CASSFKAGTGRTDTQYF.